The 30 T cell receptor beta chains presented below share a single source sample, sequenced in a study of blood T cells in healthy people across ages. Through a sample-barcoded 5' primer and a J-beta primer mix, a second PCR was run for about 7 to 12 cycles. Each CDR3 protein is one row after TCRdb ran MiXCR on the 5' RACE reads. The sample has 700,000 or so distinct CDR3 sequences, around a fifth seen once. Sequencing used blood. The receptor set was obtained from a man between 65 and 85 years old in good health.

V is TRBV6-5 and J is TRBJ2-1, with unresolved D. Trimming pared 2 bases from V and 1 base from J, leaving 6 bases between. Per germline, CDR1 MNHEY and CDR2 SVGAGI. The CDR3 spans 14 residues. The CDR3 bases are TGTGCCAGCAGTTACAGATTTTCCTACAATGAGCAGTTCTTC. This codes for CASSYRFSYNEQFF.

This clonotype was counted between two and nine times. This rearrangement joins TRBV7-6 to TRBJ2-2; 11 nucleotides align to TRBD1. Germline V CDR1 and CDR2: SGHVS, FNYEAQ. CDR3 length equals 15 residues. Trimming took 2 bases from V and 6 from J; bases not matched to a gene: 2. CDR3 protein: CASSLRTGGSGELFF. The CDR3 DNA reads as TGTGCCAGCAGCTTAAGGACAGGGGGCTCCGGGGAGCTGTTTTTT.

This clonotype was detected only a few times. This may be a read error: a much more frequent sequence differs by one nucleotide. The chain uses TRBV6-4 and TRBJ2-2; TRBD1 agrees at 11 bases. The CDR3 totals 16 residues. Germline values: CDR1 MRHNA, CDR2 SNTAGT. CDR3 region: CASSDSGQGDTGELVF. CDR3 DNA sequence: TGTGCCAGCAGTGACTCGGGACAGGGGGACACCGGGGAGCTGGTTTTT.

The rearrangement uses TRBV5-1 and TRBJ1-1; TRBD1 might be the D (5 bases). CDR1 is SGHRS and CDR2 is YFSETQ in the germline V gene. Deletions cut 4 bases from V and 1 base from J, with 17 bases between. The CDR3 is 16 residues long. CDR3 DNA sequence: TGCGCCAGCAGCCCCGAATCCGGGGGATGGAACACTGAAGCTTTCTTT. Translation: CASSPESGGWNTEAFF.

The genes are TRBV20-1 and TRBJ2-4, with TRBD1 matching 7 bases. The trim removed 3 bases at V and 1 base at J, leaving 6 bases unmatched. Germline values: CDR1 DFQATT, CDR2 SNEGSKA (reference sequence). CDR3 length equals 15 residues. This CDR3 reads CSARRQGVAKNIQYF. The CDR3 DNA reads as TGCAGTGCTAGGAGGCAGGGGGTGGCCAAAAACATTCAGTACTTC.

This clonotype was observed many times. The rearrangement joins TRBV3-1 to TRBJ1-2, with D possibly being TRBD1 (6 bases). CDR1 is LGHDT and CDR2 is YNNKEL in the germline V gene (reference sequence). Trimming removed 3 bases from V and 3 bases from J, with 14 bases in between. The CDR3 loop spans 15 amino acids. In nucleotides, the CDR3 is TGTGCCAGCAGCCACGACAGGAGGGAGCACTATGGCTACACCTTC. It translates to CASSHDRREHYGYTF. The full variable domain, with the rest looked up from reference TRBV3-1 and TRBJ1-2, is DTAVSQTPKYLVTQMGNDKSIKCEQNLGHDTMYWYKQDSKKFLKIMFSYNNKELIINETVPNRFSPKSPDKAHLNLHINSLELGDSAVYFCASSHDRREHYGYTFGSGTRLTVV.

This clonotype was seen a handful of times. V gene TRBV20-1 combines with J gene TRBJ2-7; a possible D gene is TRBD2 (5 bases). The last part of the DNA fits TRBJ2-5 better; the J call may be wrong. This CDR3 comprises 14 residues. Per germline, CDR1 DFQATT and CDR2 SNEGSKA (reference sequence). Here the CDR3 reads CSARDTRVQETQYF. The CDR3 DNA reads as TGCAGTGCTAGAGATACGAGGGTTCAAGAGACCCAGTACTTC.

This clonotype was seen only a few times. V usage is TRBV4-3 and J usage is TRBJ2-4, with TRBD2 identical over 7 bases. The CDR3 sequence is 17 residues long. Germline V gene lookup returns CDR1 LGHNA and CDR2 YSLEER. The V gene end was trimmed by 0 bases and the J gene end by 0 bases; junction bases not matched to a gene: 5. The CDR3 region has the DNA TGCGCCAGCAGCCAAGATCGCCTAGCGGTAGCCAAAAACATTCAGTACTTC. Protein sequence: CASSQDRLAVAKNIQYF.

The chain combines TRBV20-1 with TRBJ2-1, with D perhaps TRBD1 (6 bases). Trimming removed 6 bases at V and 2 bases at J, with 20 bases between. Germline CDR1 DFQATT, CDR2 SNEGSKA (reference sequence). This CDR3 is built from 16 residues. The CDR3 region is CSATARGHGAYNEQFF. DNA for the CDR3: TGCAGTGCCACAGCTAGGGGACATGGAGCCTACAATGAGCAGTTCTTC.

This clonotype was seen a few times. It is unclear where the CDR3 begins or ends on the DNA, so no DNA is shown, and the CDR3 is as TCRdb lists it. V and J are TRBV5-5 and TRBJ1-1; TRBD1, the table's D call, lacks a check against the DNA. The CDR3 is 14 residues long, counting both termini. The germline CDR1 and CDR2 sequences are SGHKS and YYEKEE (reference sequence). The CDR3 protein is CASSFQVSNTEAFF.

This clonotype was seen only a few times. The chain carries TRBV15 and TRBJ1-1; D gene uncertain. This CDR3 has 14 residues. CDR1 is LNHNV, CDR2 YYDKDF, per germline (reference sequence). The V gene lost 3 bases and the J gene lost 4 bases, with 12 bases spanning the gap. The CDR3 DNA reads as TGTGCCACCAGCAGGGAATACCTCGTCACTGAAGCTTTCTTT. Protein sequence: CATSREYLVTEAFF.

This clonotype has just a few counts. The chain carries TRBV11-3 and TRBJ2-1; 8 bases line up with TRBD2. V dropped 2 bases and J dropped 2; count of bases not matched to a gene: 2. CDR1 SGHNT and CDR2 YENEEA come from the germline V gene. The CDR3 loop spans 15 amino acids. The CDR3 sequence: CASSLRAGAYNEQFF. Written as DNA, the CDR3 is TGTGCCAGCAGCTTACGAGCGGGAGCCTACAATGAGCAGTTCTTC.

V usage is TRBV7-9 and J usage is TRBJ1-2, with D unclear. Germline CDR1 SEHNR, CDR2 FQNEAQ (reference sequence). The V and J ends lost 5 bases and 0 bases respectively, with 19 bases between them. The CDR3 consists of 17 residues. The CDR3 loop reads CASSLGPGTDANYGYTF. The CDR3 DNA follows: TGTGCCAGCAGCCTTGGCCCGGGAACAGATGCTAACTATGGCTACACCTTC.

This clonotype was seen a single time. This clone may be a read error of a much larger clone one base away. The rearrangement joins TRBV7-8 to TRBJ2-7; 8 bases align to TRBD2. TRBJ2-1 explains the end of the DNA better; the J call may be wrong. Germline CDR1 reads SGHVS; CDR2 reads FQNEAQ. The CDR3 has 14 amino acids. The CDR3 DNA reads TGTGCCAGCAGCTTAGCACGGGGGGGCCTTGGGCAGTTCTTC. It specifies CASSLARGGLGQFF.

The chain joins TRBV29-1 to TRBJ2-6, with no clear D. The V gene lost 5 bases and the J gene lost 1 base, with 9 bases spanning the gap. Germline V gives CDR1 SQVTM, CDR2 ANQGSEA. The CDR3 loop spans 14 amino acids. CDR3 loop: CSVFWASGANVLTF. The DNA for the CDR3 is TGCAGCGTTTTCTGGGCTTCTGGGGCCAACGTCCTGACTTTC.

This clonotype occurred a few times. The genes are TRBV28 and TRBJ2-5, with D possibly being TRBD1 or TRBD2 (5 bases each). This CDR3 region has 12 residues. CDR1 MDHEN and CDR2 SYDVKM come from the germline V gene. V was pared by 7 bases and J by 10 bases, with 16 bases between. CDR3: CASKVRGARQYF. The CDR3 coding sequence is TGTGCCAGCAAGGTTCGAGGGGCGCGCCAGTACTTC.

The chain uses TRBV10-3 and TRBJ2-1; 9 nucleotides align to TRBD2. CDR1 ENHRY and CDR2 SYGVKD come from the germline V gene. The CDR3 contains 18 residues. V was clipped by 2 bases and J by 6 bases; unmatched bases: 14. CDR3 in amino acids: CAISEPAAGGIPSNEQFF. Here the CDR3 DNA reads TGTGCCATCAGTGAGCCAGCGGCGGGAGGGATACCTTCCAATGAGCAGTTCTTC.

This clonotype came up a few times. V is TRBV24-1 and J is TRBJ2-3, with TRBD1 as a possible D gene (5 bases). Trimming left V 0 bases short and J 4 bases short, with 13 bases between. The CDR3 contains 16 residues. The V gene's germline CDR1 is KGHDR and CDR2 SFDVKD. CDR3 bases: TGTGCCACCAGTGATTTGGATTTGCAGGGCGCAGATACGCAGTATTTT. It codes for CATSDLDLQGADTQYF.

The chain couples TRBV11-2 to TRBJ1-6, with no clear D. With 4 bases removed from V and 10 bases from J, the gap between germline ends came to 14 bases. The germline CDR1 and CDR2 sequences are SGHAT and FQNNGV. This CDR3 comprises 14 residues. Here the CDR3 DNA reads TGTGCCAGCAGCTCTTGGACGTCACGATCACCCCTCCACTTT. This gives the protein CASSSWTSRSPLHF.

Here the CDR3 reads CASSGTSGGESSYNEQFF. The CDR3 nucleotides read TGTGCCAGCAGTGGGACTAGCGGGGGGGAGAGCTCCTACAATGAGCAGTTCTTC. This chain connects TRBV12-3 or TRBV12-4 to TRBJ2-1; TRBD2 aligns across 16 bases. V dropped 5 bases and J dropped 0; count of bases not matched to a gene: 4. The CDR3 loop spans 18 amino acids.

V usage is TRBV5-1 and J usage is TRBJ2-2; D remains unclear. Per the germline V gene, CDR1 is SGHRS and CDR2 is YFSETQ. There are 14 residues in the CDR3. The V and J ends lost 3 bases and 7 bases respectively, with 13 bases between them. Written as DNA, the CDR3 is TGCGCCAGCAGCTCCGGGCCCTATGGCGGGGAGCTGTTTTTT. Its translation is CASSSGPYGGELFF. Full variable domain (missing parts from reference TRBV5-1 and TRBJ2-2): KAGVTQTPRYLIKTRGQQVTLSCSPISGHRSVSWYQQTPGQGLQFLFEYFSETQRNKGNFPGRFSGRQFSNSRSEMNVSTLELGDSALYLCASSSGPYGGELFFGEGSRLTVL.

The table lists this clonotype with a few counts. The V gene is TRBV5-4, the J gene TRBJ1-2; 9 positions match TRBD1. The CDR3 has 12 residues. Germline V gene data show CDR1 as SGHNT and CDR2 as YYREEE (reference sequence). Germline trimming cut 3 bases from V and 9 bases from J; bases unmatched to any gene: 3. The CDR3 sequence: CASSWDRDSYTF. CDR3 DNA: TGTGCCAGCAGCTGGGACAGGGACAGCTACACCTTC.

In the case of this clonotype: Since a much larger clone is just one base distant, this may be a read error. This sequence joins TRBV12-3 or TRBV12-4 and TRBJ2-3; D is possibly TRBD1 or TRBD2 (5 bases each). The CDR3 is 14 amino acids. In DNA form, the CDR3 reads TGTGCCAGCAGTTTGAGGGGTCAGACAGATACGGAGTATTTT. Its translation: CASSLRGQTDTEYF.

The chain joins TRBV7-2 to TRBJ2-5; 12 nucleotides line up with TRBD2. In germline, CDR1 is SGHTA, CDR2 FQGNSA. V gave up 5 bases and J gave up 9 bases; unmatched junction bases: 7. CDR3 size: 14 residues. The CDR3 reads CASSPRTSGEPQYF. In nucleotides, the CDR3 is TGTGCCAGCAGCCCGCGGACTAGCGGGGAACCCCAGTACTTC.

This clonotype was counted only a few times. This chain uses TRBV7-9 with TRBJ1-4; 7 bases fit TRBD1. This CDR3 comprises 15 residues. Germline V gives CDR1 SEHNR, CDR2 FQNEAQ (reference sequence). Losses at the gene ends were 2 bases for V and 7 bases for J; bases not matched to a gene: 7. CDR3 sequence (DNA): TGTGCCAGCAGCTTACCGGGACAGTTTTTTGAAAAACTGTTTTTT. Amino acid sequence: CASSLPGQFFEKLFF.

V is TRBV7-2 and J is TRBJ2-7; D is ambiguous. Trimming pared 1 base from V and 5 bases from J, leaving 15 bases between. The CDR3 length is 15 residues. Germline values: CDR1 SGHTA, CDR2 FQGNSA. CDR3 in amino acids: CASSLESASRHEQYV. The DNA of the CDR3 is TGTGCCAGCAGCTTAGAGAGCGCGAGTCGCCACGAGCAGTACGTC.

This clonotype was counted a few times. This chain connects TRBV29-1 to TRBJ1-1, with D possibly being TRBD1 (5 bases). CDR1 SQVTM and CDR2 ANQGSEA come from the germline V gene. V was clipped by 6 bases and J by 8 bases, with 10 bases between them. The CDR3 runs to 10 residues. DNA for the CDR3: TGCAGCGTCCGAGAGGGGGAAGCTTTCTTT. It encodes CSVREGEAFF.

V usage is TRBV6-2 or TRBV6-3 and J usage is TRBJ2-1; 10 bases line up with TRBD2. Looked up from germline, CDR1 is MNHEY and CDR2 is SVGEGT. This CDR3 has 16 amino acids. V was pared by 5 bases and J by 7 bases, with 11 bases of the junction left unmatched. In DNA form, the CDR3 reads TGTGCCAGCAGTCTACTAGCGGGAAAACAGTGGAATGAGCAGTTCTTC. Protein product: CASSLLAGKQWNEQFF.

This clonotype was detected a few times. The chain has TRBV6-6 and TRBJ1-1; D is undetermined. In germline, CDR1 is MNHNY, CDR2 SVGAGI (reference sequence). V was cut by 7 bases and J by 5 bases, with 11 bases left in between. This CDR3 region has 12 residues. The CDR3 DNA is TGTGCCAGCACGGCCGCCGGAACTGAAGCTTTCTTT. Amino acids: CASTAAGTEAFF.

The V call is TRBV29-1, the J call TRBJ1-3, with 7 bases aligning to TRBD1. The germline gives CDR1 SQVTM, CDR2 ANQGSEA. CDR3 size: 14 residues. Germline trimming cut 3 bases from V and 7 bases from J; bases unmatched to any gene: 9. In nucleotides, the CDR3 is TGCAGCGTTGAGGTTGCAGGGGGATCGAACACCATATATTTT. Encoded protein: CSVEVAGGSNTIYF.